The 7 T cell receptor beta chains in this list originate from one sample, sequenced in a study of blood T cells in healthy people across ages. For the second PCR, which ran for roughly 7 to 11 cycles, a sample-barcoded 5' primer and a J-beta primer mix were used. TCRdb analysed the 5' RACE reads with MiXCR anew, one entry per CDR3 protein. The sample has 800,000 or so distinct CDR3 sequences, more than 35% seen once. Sequenced material: blood. The receptors were gathered from a man at least 80 years old in good health.

V and J are TRBV5-1 and TRBJ1-2; the D is unclear. From germline, CDR1 is SGHRS and CDR2 YFSETQ. The CDR3 extends over 14 amino acids. Between the trimmed V and J ends, which lost 4 bases and 5 bases, there was a span of 15 bases. The CDR3 DNA follows: TGCGCCAGCAGCGTGGCCAGTCGAGATTATGGCTACACCTTC. This translates into CASSVASRDYGYTF.

V is TRBV11-2 and J is TRBJ2-1; D is possibly TRBD1 (5 bases). The germline gives CDR1 SGHAT, CDR2 FQNNGV. V dropped 1 base and J dropped 2 bases, with 9 bases sitting between them. The CDR3 is 15 residues long. CDR3 nucleotide sequence: TGTGCCAGCAGCTTAGCCGACAGTCCCTACAATGAGCAGTTCTTC. The encoded protein is CASSLADSPYNEQFF.

This clonotype occurred many times. J is TRBJ2-7 and V is TRBV28; 8 nucleotides line up with TRBD1. The CDR3 has 15 amino acids. The germline CDR1 and CDR2 sequences are MDHEN and SYDVKM. V was clipped by 5 bases and J by 6 bases; unmatched bases: 12. The CDR3 spells CASSPQGRGLAEQYF. The CDR3 DNA is TGTGCCAGCAGTCCCCAAGGCAGGGGGCTTGCCGAGCAGTACTTC.

The chain couples TRBV29-1 to TRBJ2-1, with D perhaps TRBD1 (6 bases). The tail of the sequence fits TRBJ2-7 better, so the J call may be wrong. Germline V gene lookup returns CDR1 SQVTM and CDR2 ANQGSEA. CDR3 length: 14 amino acids. CDR3 in DNA: TGCAGCGTTACTGGACAGAGCCTCTACAATGAGCAGTACTTC. As protein: CSVTGQSLYNEQYF.

CDR3 nucleotide sequence: TGTGCCAGCAGTTACCCGGGACGCGGGAACACAGATACGCAGTATTTT. As protein: CASSYPGRGNTDTQYF. The V gene is TRBV6-2 or TRBV6-3, the J gene TRBJ2-3; tentative D call: TRBD2 (6 bases). Between the trimmed V and J ends, which lost 2 bases and 2 bases, there was a span of 14 bases. CDR3 size: 16 residues. Germline V CDR1 and CDR2: MNHEY, SVGEGT.

The table lists this clonotype with a few counts. The V and J genes are TRBV6-1 and TRBJ2-7, with TRBD2 matching over 10 bases. CDR1 is MNHNS and CDR2 is SASEGT in the germline V gene. CDR3 length equals 14 residues. V lost 5 bases to trimming and J lost 5 bases; unmatched junction nucleotides: 6. CDR3 sequence: CASSSSGSFHEQYF. CDR3 in DNA: TGTGCCAGCAGTTCTAGCGGGAGCTTCCACGAGCAGTACTTC.

The chain has TRBV20-1 and TRBJ2-3; 7 bases fit TRBD2. J lost 5 bases, V lost 5 bases, and 13 bases had no gene match. In germline, CDR1 is DFQATT, CDR2 SNEGSKA (reference sequence). CDR3 length: 15 residues. The CDR3 DNA sequence: TGCAGTGCTTTTTATTTCGGGAGGCCTATAGATACGCAGTATTTT. Translation gives CSAFYFGRPIDTQYF.